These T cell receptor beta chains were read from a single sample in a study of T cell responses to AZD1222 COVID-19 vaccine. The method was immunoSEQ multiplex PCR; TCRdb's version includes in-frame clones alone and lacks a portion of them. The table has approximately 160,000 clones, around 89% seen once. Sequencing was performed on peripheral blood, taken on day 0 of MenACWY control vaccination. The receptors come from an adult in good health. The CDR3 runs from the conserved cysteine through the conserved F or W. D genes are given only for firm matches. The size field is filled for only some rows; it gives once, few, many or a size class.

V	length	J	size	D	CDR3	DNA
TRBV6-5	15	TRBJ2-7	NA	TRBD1	CASSSVAGGGYEQYF	TGTGCCAGCAGTTCGGTGGCAGGGGGCGGGTACGAGCAGTACTTC
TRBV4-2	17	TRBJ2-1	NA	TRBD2	CASSQAVIAGGLNEQFF	TGTGCCAGCAGCCAAGCCGTAATAGCGGGGGGGCTCAATGAGCAGTTCTTC
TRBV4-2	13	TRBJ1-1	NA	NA	CASSQGGVTEAFF	TGTGCCAGCAGCCAAGGGGGGGTTACTGAAGCTTTCTTT
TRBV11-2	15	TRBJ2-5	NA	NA	CASSPAVGGEETQYF	TGTGCCAGCAGCCCGGCAGTGGGGGGAGAGGAGACCCAGTACTTC
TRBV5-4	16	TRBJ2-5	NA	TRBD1	CASSYGTGWRQETQYF	TGTGCCAGCAGCTATGGGACAGGGTGGAGGCAAGAGACCCAGTACTTC
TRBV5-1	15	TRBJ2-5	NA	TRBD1	CASSWGQGVRETQYF	TGCGCCAGCAGCTGGGGACAGGGTGTGAGGGAGACCCAGTACTTC
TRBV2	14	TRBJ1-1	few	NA	CASSDPEFLTEAFF	TGTGCCAGCAGTGATCCAGAGTTCCTCACTGAAGCTTTCTTT
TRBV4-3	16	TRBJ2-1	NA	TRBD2	CASSHLLAGGLNEQFF	TGCGCCAGCAGCCACCTACTAGCGGGAGGGCTCAATGAGCAGTTCTTC
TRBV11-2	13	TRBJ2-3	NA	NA	CASSDRRADTQYF	TGTGCCAGCAGTGATAGGCGGGCAGATACGCAGTATTTT
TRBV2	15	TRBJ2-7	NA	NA	CASSEAVQDLYEQYF	TGTGCCAGCAGTGAAGCGGTACAGGACCTCTACGAGCAGTACTTC
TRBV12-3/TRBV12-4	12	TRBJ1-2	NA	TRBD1	CASSLYRGGYTF	TGTGCCAGCAGTCTTTACAGGGGCGGCTACACCTTC
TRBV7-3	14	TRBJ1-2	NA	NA	CASSLRAGEGGYTF	TGTGCCAGCAGCTTAAGGGCAGGGGAGGGTGGCTACACCTTC
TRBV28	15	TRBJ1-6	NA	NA	CASSLFRIYNSPLHF	TGTGCCAGCAGTTTATTCCGCATCTATAATTCACCCCTCCACTTT
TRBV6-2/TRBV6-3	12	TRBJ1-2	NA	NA	CASSYSKGRHTF	TGTGCCAGCAGTTACTCGAAGGGTCGCCACACCTTC
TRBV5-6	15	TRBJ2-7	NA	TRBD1	CASSLVGTVSYEQYF	TGTGCCAGCAGCTTGGTCGGGACAGTATCCTACGAGCAGTACTTC
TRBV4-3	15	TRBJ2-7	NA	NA	CASSQGLGGTYEQYF	TGCGCCAGCAGCCAAGGTCTCGGGGGAACCTACGAGCAGTACTTC
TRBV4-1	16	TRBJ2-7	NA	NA	CASSQDYPRSKYEQYF	TGCGCCAGCAGCCAAGATTACCCTAGGAGTAAGTACGAGCAGTACTTC
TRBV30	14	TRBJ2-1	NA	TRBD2	CAWSQGLTNNEQFF	TGTGCCTGGAGTCAGGGACTAACAAACAATGAGCAGTTCTTC
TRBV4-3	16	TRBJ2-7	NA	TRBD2	CASRPTRTSWAYEQYF	TGCGCCAGCAGGCCAACCCGGACTAGCTGGGCCTACGAGCAGTACTTC
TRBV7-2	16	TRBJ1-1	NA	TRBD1	CASSLGRGRGQGEAFF	TGTGCCAGCAGCTTAGGTAGGGGCAGGGGGCAGGGTGAAGCTTTCTTT
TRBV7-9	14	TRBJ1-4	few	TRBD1	CASSFGQGNEKLFF	TGTGCCAGCAGCTTCGGACAGGGAAATGAAAAACTGTTTTTT
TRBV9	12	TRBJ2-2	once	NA	CASSVGTGELFF	TGTGCCAGCAGCGTAGGAACCGGGGAGCTGTTTTTT
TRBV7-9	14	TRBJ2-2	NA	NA	CATRTGRYTGELFF	TGTGCCACAAGGACCGGACGGTACACCGGGGAGCTGTTTTTT
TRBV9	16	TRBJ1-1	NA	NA	CASSAGAGAFNTEAFF	TGTGCCAGCAGCGCGGGGGCTGGGGCCTTCAACACTGAAGCTTTCTTT
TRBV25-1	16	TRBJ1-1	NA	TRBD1	CASSVAPGGPNTEAFF	TGTGCCAGCAGTGTAGCCCCAGGGGGACCGAACACTGAAGCTTTCTTT
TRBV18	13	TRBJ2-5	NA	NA	CASSPKAGETQYF	TGTGCCAGCTCACCAAAAGCGGGAGAGACCCAGTACTTC
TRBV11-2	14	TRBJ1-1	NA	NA	CASSSVRGTTEAFF	TGTGCCAGCAGCTCCGTGCGGGGGACCACTGAAGCTTTCTTT
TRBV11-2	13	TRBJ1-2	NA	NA	CASSPDSNYGYTF	TGTGCCAGCAGCCCGGACAGCAACTATGGCTACACCTTC
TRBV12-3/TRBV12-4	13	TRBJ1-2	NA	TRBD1	CASSRGQGLGYTF	TGTGCCAGCAGTCGGGGACAGGGGCTCGGCTACACCTTC
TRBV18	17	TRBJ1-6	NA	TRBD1	CASSPRDRVVEHSPLHF	TGTGCCAGCTCACCCCGGGACAGGGTGGTTGAGCATTCACCCCTCCACTTT
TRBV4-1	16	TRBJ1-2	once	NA	CASSQRTAMAVYGYTF	TGCGCCAGCAGCCAGCGGACAGCGATGGCAGTATATGGCTACACCTTC
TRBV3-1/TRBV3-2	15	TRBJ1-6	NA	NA	CASSLTGRIDSPLHF	TGTGCCAGCAGCCTGACAGGCCGTATAGATTCACCCCTCCACTTT
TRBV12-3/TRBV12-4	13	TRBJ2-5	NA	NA	CASRLGDQETQYF	TGTGCCAGCAGATTAGGGGACCAAGAGACCCAGTACTTC
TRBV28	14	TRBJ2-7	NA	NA	CASSFPPRSYEQYF	TGTGCCAGCAGTTTTCCGCCCAGGTCCTACGAGCAGTACTTC
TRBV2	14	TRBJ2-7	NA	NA	CASSVTPPYYEQYF	TGTGCCAGCAGTGTGACTCCTCCCTACTACGAGCAGTACTTC
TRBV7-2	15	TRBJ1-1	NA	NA	CASSARQFMNTEAFF	TGTGCCAGCAGCGCAAGACAGTTCATGAACACTGAAGCTTTCTTT
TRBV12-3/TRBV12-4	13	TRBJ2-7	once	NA	CASSLIGAYEQYF	TGTGCCAGCAGCTTGATCGGGGCCTACGAGCAGTACTTC
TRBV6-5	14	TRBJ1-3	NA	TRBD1	CASTRTGPGNTIYF	TGTGCCAGCACCAGGACAGGTCCCGGAAACACCATATATTTT
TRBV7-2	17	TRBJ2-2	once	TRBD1	CASSLAWTGIGTGELFF	TGTGCCAGCAGCTTAGCATGGACAGGGATTGGCACCGGGGAGCTGTTTTTT
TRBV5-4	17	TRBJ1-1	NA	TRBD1	CASSLRDRGRLGTEAFF	TGTGCCAGCAGCTTGCGGGACAGGGGGCGCCTTGGCACTGAAGCTTTCTTT
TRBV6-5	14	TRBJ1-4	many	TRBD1	CASSTGVLNEKLFF	TGTGCCAGCTCAACAGGGGTCCTTAATGAAAAACTGTTTTTT
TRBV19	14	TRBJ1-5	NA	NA	CASSLRQVSGPQHF	TGTGCCAGTAGCCTACGACAGGTCTCTGGGCCCCAGCATTTT
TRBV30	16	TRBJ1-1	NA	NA	CAWSDASQLMNTEAFF	TGTGCCTGGAGTGATGCGTCGCAGTTAATGAACACTGAAGCTTTCTTT
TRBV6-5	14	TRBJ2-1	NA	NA	CASSYGRGGNEQFF	TGTGCCAGCAGTTACGGCAGGGGGGGGAATGAGCAGTTCTTC
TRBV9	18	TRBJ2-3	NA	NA	CASSVASGRGSVYDTQYF	TGTGCCAGCAGCGTAGCGTCAGGGAGGGGGTCGGTTTACGATACGCAGTATTTT
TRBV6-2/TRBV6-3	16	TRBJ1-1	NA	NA	CASSYPAGLPNTEAFF	TGTGCCAGCAGTTATCCCGCAGGGCTCCCGAACACTGAAGCTTTCTTT
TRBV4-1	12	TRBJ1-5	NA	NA	CASSQVGGPQHF	TGCGCCAGCAGCCAAGTGGGAGGGCCCCAGCATTTT
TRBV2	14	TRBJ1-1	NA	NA	CASSETGPYTEAFF	TGTGCCAGCAGTGAAACCGGGCCCTACACTGAAGCTTTCTTT